Shown below are 16 T cell receptor beta chains from a single sample sequenced in a study of CD8+CD57+ T cells in acquired aplastic anemia (dated by TCRdb to 2016 to 2019). The instrument was an Illumina HiSeq 2000. Genomic DNA was used as template for profiling of TCR beta VDJ combinations and CDR3 sequences. TCRdb trimmed the raw reads at Q25, called clones with MiXCR and kept productive beta chains. Identical CDR3 proteins give one entry, which carries the most common genes and DNA. In all, the sample holds about 180,000 distinct CDR3 sequences, and more than 45% of those were seen once. The leading ten clones occupy roughly 1.2% of the sample. Flow cytometry had shown CD8+CD57+ cell expansion in the patients selected for sequencing. The sequencing sample was made of sorted CD4+, CD8+, or CD8+CD57+ T cells (not recorded which) from PBMCs. The origin of the receptors is a human donor with aplastic anemia.

The V and J genes are TRBV29-1 and TRBJ2-5, with D tentatively TRBD1 or TRBD2 (6 bases each). Germline CDR1 SQVTM, CDR2 ANQGSEA. This CDR3 is 13 amino acids long. V lost 7 bases, J lost 4 bases, and 16 bases lay in between. This chain's CDR3 is CSGLRGGIETQYF. CDR3 DNA: TGCAGCGGGCTGCGAGGGGGGATAGAGACCCAGTACTTC.

About this clonotype itself: A much larger clone lies one base from this, so it may be a read error. The chain recombines TRBV7-8 with TRBJ2-7; D gene uncertain. V was pared by 6 bases and J by 5 bases, with 14 bases between. The CDR3 sequence is 13 residues long. Germline values: CDR1 SGHVS, CDR2 FQNEAQ. The CDR3 nucleotides are TGTGCCAGCAGTTTGACACGTCTCAACGAGCAGTACTTC. Residues: CASSLTRLNEQYF.

This clonotype was seen many times. V and J are TRBV19 and TRBJ2-1, with D maybe TRBD2 (6 bases). In germline, CDR1 is LNHDA, CDR2 SQIVND (reference sequence). Trimming took 1 base from V and 4 from J, leaving 8 bases between them. This CDR3 has 14 amino acids. DNA of the CDR3: TGTGCCAGTAGTATAGGACTAGGGTACAATGAGCAGTTCTTC. It yields the protein CASSIGLGYNEQFF.

The sample holds many counts of this clonotype. The chain recombines TRBV6-5 with TRBJ1-1; D uncertain. The V end was cut by 0 bases, the J end by 4 bases, with 9 bases between. CDR3 size: 14 residues. Germline assignment: CDR1 MNHEY and CDR2 SVGAGI. CDR3 coding DNA: TGTGCCAGCAGTTACTCGATCGGGCGCACTGAAGCTTTCTTT. It codes for CASSYSIGRTEAFF.

The table lists this clonotype with many counts. The rearrangement links TRBV7-6 to TRBJ1-2; the D is unclear. Trimming left V 5 bases short and J 3 bases short, with 19 bases between. The CDR3 is made up of 16 amino acids. Germline CDR1 is SGHVS and CDR2 is FNYEAQ. This CDR3 reads CASSPTGDIVDYGYTF. The DNA of the CDR3 is TGTGCCAGCAGCCCCACCGGCGACATAGTTGACTATGGCTACACCTTC.

The J gene is TRBJ1-5, the V gene TRBV15; unclear D gene. The V and J ends lost 11 bases and 2 bases respectively, with 13 bases between them. This CDR3 region has 13 residues. Germline V gene sequence: CDR1 LNHNV, CDR2 YYDKDF (reference sequence). The DNA of the CDR3 is TGTGCCGCCACCCCCCATGGCAATCAGCCCCAGCATTTT. Protein product: CAATPHGNQPQHF.

This clonotype was seen repeatedly, ten times or more. The CDR3 reads CASSVGPGELFF. DNA of the CDR3: TGTGCCAGCAGCGTAGGGCCCGGGGAGCTGTTTTTT. This chain connects TRBV9 to TRBJ2-2; no clear D. This CDR3 is built from 12 residues. Trimming cost V 0 bases and J 6 bases, with 3 bases left between them. CDR1 and CDR2 (germline): SGDLS, YYNGEE. Full variable domain (remainder filled in from reference TRBV9 and TRBJ2-2): DSGVTQTPKHLITATGQRVTLRCSPRSGDLSVYWYQQSLDQGLQFLIQYYNGEERAKGNILERFSAQQFPDLHSELNLSSLELGDSALYFCASSVGPGELFFGEGSRLTVL.

This rearrangement joins TRBV11-2 to TRBJ2-1; maybe TRBD1 (6 bases). Between the trimmed V and J ends, which lost 8 bases and 9 bases, there was a span of 17 bases. This CDR3 has 13 amino acids. The germline V gene encodes CDR1 SGHAT and CDR2 FQNNGV. CDR3 nucleotides: TGTGCCAGCGACGGGCAGGGGTTTGGTGAGCAGTTCTTC. It encodes CASDGQGFGEQFF. The full variable domain, in which reference TRBV11-2 and TRBJ2-1 provide the parts outside the CDR3, is EAGVAQSPRYKIIEKRQSVAFWCNPISGHATLYWYQQILGQGPKLLIQFQNNGVVDDSQLPKDRFSAERLKGVDSTLKIQPAKLEDSAVYLCASDGQGFGEQFFGPGTRLTVL.

Concerning this clonotype: A much larger clonotype is one base distant, so this may be a read error. The chain carries TRBV6-2 or TRBV6-3 and TRBJ2-7; TRBD1 is a possible D gene (5 bases). Deletions cut 7 bases from V and 0 bases from J, with 13 bases between. Germline CDR1 MNHEY, CDR2 SVGEGT. The CDR3 totals 14 residues. DNA of the CDR3: TGTGCCAGCACCAGGGCAAGGAGCTCCTACGAGCAGTACTTC. Its translation is CASTRARSSYEQYF.

The chain joins TRBV20-1 to TRBJ1-1; D is undetermined. Germline V gives CDR1 DFQATT, CDR2 SNEGSKA (reference sequence). Trimming pared 4 bases from V and 4 bases from J, leaving 10 bases between. The CDR3 runs 12 residues. The CDR3 DNA is TGCAGTGCTACCGACCCCGTCACTGAAGCTTTCTTT. Translated: CSATDPVTEAFF.

The chain uses TRBV29-1 and TRBJ2-3; possibly TRBD2 for D (6 bases). Germline V gives CDR1 SQVTM, CDR2 ANQGSEA. With 3 bases removed from V and 6 bases from J, the gap between germline ends came to 16 bases. The CDR3 is 14 residues long. CDR3 protein: CSVEGGVPGDTQYF. The CDR3 nucleotides are TGCAGCGTTGAGGGGGGAGTCCCGGGCGATACGCAGTATTTT.

The CDR3 protein is CASQGAVNTGELFF. The CDR3 DNA is TGTGCCAGTCAGGGGGCGGTTAACACCGGGGAGCTGTTTTTT. The chain links TRBV2 to TRBJ2-2, with 8 nucleotides matching TRBD1. V shed 9 bases and J 2 bases; nucleotides not matched to a gene: 5. The CDR3 covers 14 residues. From germline, CDR1 is SNHLY and CDR2 FYNNEI.

Ten or more counts support this clonotype. The genes are TRBV20-1 and TRBJ2-2; 10 bases agree with TRBD1. This CDR3 comprises 13 residues. The J segment lost 7 bases and the V segment lost 6 bases, leaving 5 bases of the junction unmatched. Germline assignment: CDR1 DFQATT and CDR2 SNEGSKA (reference sequence). CDR3 sequence: CSARTGGGGELFF. Here the CDR3 DNA reads TGCAGTGCCCGGACAGGGGGTGGCGGGGAGCTGTTTTTT.

J is TRBJ2-7 and V is TRBV24-1; D is possibly TRBD1 or TRBD2 (5 bases each). This CDR3 has 14 residues. Per germline, CDR1 KGHDR and CDR2 SFDVKD. V gave up 4 bases and J gave up 4 bases, with 13 bases separating them. The CDR3 reads CATSDATAEYEQYF. The CDR3 DNA is TGTGCCACCAGTGACGCGACAGCGGAATACGAGCAGTACTTC.

The chain carries TRBV20-1 and TRBJ2-7; 11 bases are a match to TRBD2. The ends lost 5 bases at V and 4 bases at J; junction bases unmatched: 10. The CDR3 is made up of 15 amino acids. Germline CDR1 is DFQATT and CDR2 is SNEGSKA (reference sequence). CDR3 sequence reads: CSALAGGGERYEQYF. The CDR3 region has the DNA TGCAGTGCTTTAGCGGGAGGGGGAGAACGATACGAGCAGTACTTC.

Ten or more counts support this clonotype. The chain combines TRBV29-1 with TRBJ2-5; TRBD1 aligns across 8 bases. The length of the CDR3 is 12 residues. From germline, CDR1 is SQVTM and CDR2 ANQGSEA. V lost 7 bases and J lost 2; bases outside the gene matches: 3. The CDR3 is CSARDRQETQYF. CDR3 nucleotide sequence: TGCAGCGCTCGGGACAGGCAAGAGACCCAGTACTTC.